The 25 T cell receptor beta chains below were found in one sample sequenced in a study of spatial heterogeneity in lung cancer. Study findings and constraints: In tumors, expanded intratumoral alpha and beta TCR counts tracked mutation counts.

TCRdb reprocessed the 5' RACE reads with MiXCR, giving one entry per CDR3 protein. This sample has about 5,100 distinct CDR3 sequences, with 6% to 7.5% found just once. Their antigens remain unidentified. As to time point: sample taken at primary tumor resection. This sample comprised lung tumor tissue, obtained at surgery. These receptors all stem from a female donor with early-stage non-small cell lung cancer.

The sample holds many counts of this clonotype. A library prepared for alpha chains yielded this beta chain as an off-target read; its size is of little meaning. The chain links TRBV12-3 or TRBV12-4 to TRBJ1-2; unclear D gene. The V end was cut by 5 bases, the J end by 1 base, with 11 bases between. The CDR3 has 14 residues. CDR3 in DNA: TGTGCCAGCAGTCTCGAGAGATATAACTATGGCTACACCTTC. Its translation is CASSLERYNYGYTF.

This clonotype is categorized as medium-sized (0.01 to 0.1%). The library was designed around alpha chains, so this beta chain is a stray read whose abundance carries little weight. The V and J genes are TRBV21-1 and TRBJ1-6; the table assigns TRBD1, which was not confirmed against the DNA. TRBV21-1 is a known pseudogene. This CDR3 spans 16 amino acids. The CDR3 is CASSIVDRGYNSPLHF. CDR3 in DNA: TGTGCCAGCAGCATCGTGGACAGGGGATATAATTCACCCCTCCACTTT.

This clonotype counts as medium-sized (0.01 to 0.1%). This beta chain came through as a stray read in a library set up for alpha chains, and its size says little. The V and J genes are TRBV12-3 or TRBV12-4 and TRBJ2-5; 7 bases are a match to TRBD1. V lost 6 bases to trimming and J lost 7 bases; unmatched junction nucleotides: 5. The CDR3 totals 12 residues. The CDR3 loop reads CASRGTVGTQYF. CDR3 DNA sequence: TGTGCCAGCAGGGGGACAGTTGGGACCCAGTACTTC.

There are many counts of this clonotype. This beta chain lies outside the target of a library built for alpha chains; its clone size means little. The rearrangement uses TRBV3-1 and TRBJ2-3, with TRBD2 identical over 7 bases. From germline, CDR1 is LGHDT and CDR2 YNNKEL (reference sequence). The CDR3 length is 16 residues. J was trimmed by 4 bases and V by 3 bases; bases with no gene match: 10. CDR3 sequence (DNA): TGTGCCAGCAGCCACACGGGGCGGGAGTGGGCAGATACGCAGTATTTT. Translated, it gives CASSHTGREWADTQYF.

This clonotype is judged medium-sized. This beta chain appears as a stray read in a library generated for alpha chains; its size is not informative. The V and J genes are TRBV7-9 and TRBJ2-1; tentative D call: TRBD2 (6 bases). CDR3 length: 16 residues. Germline V gene lookup returns CDR1 SEHNR and CDR2 FQNEAQ (reference sequence). The ends were cut back, 1 base at V and 0 bases at J, with 10 bases in the middle. The CDR3: CASSLEAGSSYNEQFF. CDR3 nucleotides: TGTGCCAGCAGCTTAGAGGCGGGGAGCTCCTACAATGAGCAGTTCTTC.

There are many counts of this clonotype. The library was prepared for alpha chains; this beta chain is a stray read, so its frequency means little. Here the CDR3 DNA reads TGTGCCAGCACCGTGAGCGGACAGCTCGACCAGCCCCAGCATTTT. It encodes CASTVSGQLDQPQHF. V usage is TRBV28 and J usage is TRBJ1-5; tentatively, D is TRBD1 (6 bases). Germline values: CDR1 MDHEN, CDR2 SYDVKM. V lost 7 bases and J lost 7, with 20 bases in between. This CDR3 comprises 15 residues. Looking up the rest from reference TRBV28 and TRBJ1-5 gives the full variable domain: DVKVTQSSRYLVKRTGEKVFLECVQDMDHENMFWYRQDPGLGLRLIYFSYDVKMKEKGDIPEGYSVSREKKERFSLILESASTNQTSMYLCASTVSGQLDQPQHFGDGTRLSIL.

This clonotype was observed many times. Since it is a stray read in a library aimed at alpha chains, this beta chain has a size that is not meaningful. The CDR3 bases are TGCAGTGCTAGAGTTGGCAGTATGAACACTGAAGCTTTCTTT. It yields the protein CSARVGSMNTEAFF. The chain joins TRBV20-1 to TRBJ1-1, with D unresolved. The CDR3 has 14 residues. Germline loops: CDR1 DFQATT, CDR2 SNEGSKA (reference sequence). V was pared by 1 base and J by 0 bases, with 9 bases between.

This clonotype was found many times. This beta chain appears as a stray read in a library generated for alpha chains; its size is not informative. The V gene is TRBV7-2, the J gene TRBJ2-3, with D possibly matching TRBD2 (6 bases). Germline V gene lookup returns CDR1 SGHTA and CDR2 FQGNSA. V was clipped by 3 bases and J by 2 bases, with 12 bases between them. This CDR3 has 15 residues. CDR3 nucleotides: TGTGCCAGCAGCTTGTCCGCTAGCGACACAGATACGCAGTATTTT. This sequence encodes CASSLSASDTDTQYF. Variable domain in full (rest from reference TRBV7-2 and TRBJ2-3): GAGVSQSPSNKVTEKGKDVELRCDPISGHTALYWYRQSLGQGLEFLIYFQGNSAPDKSGLPSDRFSAERTGGSVSTLTIQRTQQEDSAVYLCASSLSASDTDTQYFGPGTRLTVL.

This clonotype appeared many times. With the library built for alpha chains, this beta chain is off target and its frequency is not meaningful. This chain connects TRBV20-1 to TRBJ2-7; TRBD2 agrees at 9 bases. This CDR3 spans 16 amino acids. Germline assignment: CDR1 DFQATT and CDR2 SNEGSKA (reference sequence). The V gene end was trimmed by 0 bases and the J gene end by 3 bases; junction bases not matched to a gene: 9. CDR3 sequence reads: CSARDPAGGGHYEQYF. CDR3 coding DNA: TGCAGTGCTAGAGATCCAGCGGGAGGCGGACACTACGAGCAGTACTTC.

There are many counts of this clonotype. The library was built for alpha chains, so this beta chain is an off-target read and its size means little. The chain has TRBV20-1 and TRBJ2-3; possibly TRBD2 for D (5 bases). The CDR3 is made up of 14 amino acids. Germline V gene lookup returns CDR1 DFQATT and CDR2 SNEGSKA (reference sequence). CDR3 sequence (DNA): TGCGCCAGCGGCTTTTGGGATGGCACAGATACGCAGTATTTT. It translates to CASGFWDGTDTQYF.

Turning to this clonotype: This beta chain turned up in a library designed for alpha chains; as an off-target read, its abundance says little. The chain has TRBV7-3 and TRBJ2-3; TRBD2 aligns across 7 bases. The CDR3 consists of 13 residues. From germline, CDR1 is SGHTA and CDR2 FQGTGA. The junction had 7 bases not matched to a gene; V was cut back by 8 bases and J by 5 bases. In DNA form, the CDR3 reads TGTGCCAGCGGGAGGGCCGTTGGAGATACGCAGTATTTT. This gives the protein CASGRAVGDTQYF.

A few counts support this clonotype. Because the library targeted alpha chains, this beta chain is an off-target read whose size means little. The chain is built from TRBV2 and TRBJ1-4; TRBD1 is a possible D gene (6 bases). The CDR3 loop spans 14 amino acids. From germline, CDR1 is SNHLY and CDR2 FYNNEI. V lost 10 bases, J lost 2 bases, and 14 bases lay in between. The CDR3 region has the DNA TGTGCCACCTCGACAGGACCTACTAATGAAAAACTGTTTTTT. It is translated as CATSTGPTNEKLFF.

This clonotype was counted ten times or more. This beta chain is a stray sequence in a library constructed for alpha chains; its clone size is not meaningful. V is TRBV20-1 and J is TRBJ2-5; D is uncertain. V was shortened by 7 bases and J by 1 base, with 4 bases between the two germline ends. CDR3 length equals 10 residues. Germline loops: CDR1 DFQATT, CDR2 SNEGSKA (reference sequence). CDR3 nucleotides: TGCAGTGGAAGCCAAGAGACCCAGTACTTC. Translated, it gives CSGSQETQYF.

This clonotype was found many times. This beta chain was picked up by a library intended for alpha chains and is off target, so its count carries little meaning. The chain joins TRBV14 to TRBJ1-4, with 7 bases aligning to TRBD1. The germline V gene has CDR1 SGHDN and CDR2 FVKESK. The CDR3 totals 14 residues. With 4 bases clipped from V and 4 bases from J, the junction kept 3 bases outside the gene matches. The CDR3 bases are TGTGCCAGCAGCCGGGGGACAGTTAATGAAAAACTGTTTTTT. It yields the protein CASSRGTVNEKLFF. The entire variable domain, with the rest obtained from reference TRBV14 and TRBJ1-4, is as follows: EAGVTQFPSHSVIEKGQTVTLRCDPISGHDNLYWYRRVMGKEIKFLLHFVKESKQDESGMPNNRFLAERTGGTYSTLKVQPAELEDSGVYFCASSRGTVNEKLFFGSGTQLSVL.

By proportion, this clonotype is medium-sized (0.01 to 0.1%). Because this beta chain is a stray read in a library intended to capture alpha chains, its abundance should not be given much weight. This chain joins TRBV9 and TRBJ1-1; D unresolved. Trimming stripped 0 bases from V and 1 base from J, with 7 bases between. In germline, CDR1 is SGDLS, CDR2 YYNGEE. CDR3 length: 14 amino acids. This chain's CDR3 is CASSVGSANTEAFF. DNA of the CDR3: TGTGCCAGCAGCGTAGGGTCAGCGAACACTGAAGCTTTCTTT.

A few counts support this clonotype. The library was prepared for alpha chains; this beta chain is a stray read, so its frequency means little. This chain uses TRBV20-1 with TRBJ1-1, with no clear D. V lost 0 bases to trimming and J lost 10 bases, with 12 bases between them. The CDR3 loop spans 12 amino acids. Germline CDR1 and CDR2: DFQATT and SNEGSKA (reference sequence). The CDR3 loop reads CSARDIGDRAFF. The CDR3 bases are TGCAGTGCTAGAGATATCGGGGATCGAGCTTTCTTT.

This clonotype has a count of ten or more. This beta chain is a stray read from a library made for alpha chains; its abundance is not meaningful. The V call is TRBV7-3, the J call TRBJ2-3; weak D call: TRBD1 (5 bases). V was trimmed by 3 bases and J by 0 bases, leaving 7 bases between them. CDR3 length: 14 residues. Germline CDR1 reads SGHTA; CDR2 reads FQGTGA. The CDR3 nucleotides read TGTGCCAGCAGCTTGACAGCCAGCACAGATACGCAGTATTTT. Amino acid sequence: CASSLTASTDTQYF.

This clonotype was counted many times. Being off target in a library aimed at alpha chains, this beta chain has a size of little meaning. The CDR3 protein is CASSLALLAGGRVDTQYF. DNA for the CDR3: TGCGCCAGCAGCTTGGCCTTACTAGCGGGGGGGCGAGTAGATACGCAGTATTTT. This chain links TRBV5-1 with TRBJ2-3; 13 nucleotides line up with TRBD2. V shed 0 bases and J 5 bases; nucleotides not matched to a gene: 9. The CDR3 covers 18 residues. Per the germline V gene, CDR1 is SGHRS and CDR2 is YFSETQ.

Sample share makes this clonotype medium-sized (0.01 to 0.1%). Being off target in a library aimed at alpha chains, this beta chain has a size of little meaning. The chain couples TRBV6-5 to TRBJ2-7, with 9 bases identical to TRBD2. CDR3 size: 20 residues. CDR1 is MNHEY, CDR2 SVGAGI, per germline. J gave up 3 bases and V 0 bases, and 18 bases lay outside the gene matches. This CDR3 is CASSYSQGSSGSLTIYEQYF. As DNA, the CDR3 is TGTGCCAGCAGTTACTCACAGGGAAGTAGCGGGAGTTTGACCATCTACGAGCAGTACTTC.

This clonotype is judged medium-sized. With the library built for alpha chains, this beta chain is off target and its frequency is not meaningful. The chain employs TRBV3-1 and TRBJ2-2, with no clear D. There are 15 residues in the CDR3. The V gene lost 3 bases and the J gene lost 3 bases, with 11 bases spanning the gap. Germline CDR1 and CDR2: LGHDT and YNNKEL (reference sequence). Here the CDR3 DNA reads TGTGCCAGCAGCCAGTTGGCCGCGGACACCGGGGAGCTGTTTTTT. It codes for CASSQLAADTGELFF.

This clonotype is judged medium-sized (0.01 to 0.1%). This beta chain lies outside the target of a library built for alpha chains; its clone size means little. The genes are TRBV20-1 and TRBJ1-2, with D tentatively TRBD1 (5 bases). The V and J ends lost 6 bases and 2 bases respectively, with 13 bases between them. Germline CDR1 DFQATT, CDR2 SNEGSKA (reference sequence). CDR3 length: 13 amino acids. The CDR3, as DNA: TGCAGTGCCCGACAGCAACCAAACTATGGCTACACCTTC. This codes for CSARQQPNYGYTF.

This clonotype was observed a few times. This beta chain lies outside the target of a library built for alpha chains; its clone size means little. The chain uses TRBV3-1 and TRBJ2-1, with D possibly being TRBD2 (5 bases). V was pared by 4 bases and J by 3 bases, with 10 bases between. CDR3 length: 14 amino acids. Per the germline V gene, CDR1 is LGHDT and CDR2 is YNNKEL (reference sequence). CDR3 residues: CASSRHGVYNEQFF. CDR3 in DNA: TGTGCCAGCAGCCGGCACGGGGTCTACAATGAGCAGTTCTTC.

This clonotype was picked up many times. With the library built for alpha chains, this beta chain is off target and its frequency is not meaningful. The gene calls are TRBV20-1 and TRBJ1-1, with 9 bases identical to TRBD1. Germline V gene lookup returns CDR1 DFQATT and CDR2 SNEGSKA (reference sequence). The CDR3 consists of 15 residues. The trim removed 2 bases at V and 4 bases at J, leaving 8 bases unmatched. DNA of the CDR3: TGCAGTGCTAGACCGACCGGGACAGGGTTCACTGAAGCTTTCTTT. Its translation: CSARPTGTGFTEAFF.

Judged by abundance, this clonotype is medium-sized. For a library built for alpha chains, this beta chain is a stray read; little rests on its size. This chain connects TRBV5-1 to TRBJ2-3, with D possibly matching TRBD2 (5 bases). The germline V gene has CDR1 SGHRS and CDR2 YFSETQ. V was trimmed by 3 bases and J by 1 base, leaving 9 bases between them. This CDR3 has 14 amino acids. CDR3 loop: CASSWSGGTDTQYF. The CDR3 bases are TGCGCCAGCAGCTGGAGCGGTGGCACAGATACGCAGTATTTT.

This clonotype was recorded many times. Little can be read into the size of this beta chain, an off-target read in a library designed for alpha chains. The chain employs TRBV5-1 and TRBJ2-7; no definite D call. V was clipped by 1 base and J by 3 bases, with 11 bases between them. Germline V CDR1 and CDR2: SGHRS, YFSETQ. The CDR3 totals 14 residues. CDR3 coding DNA: TGCGCCAGCAGCTTGTCTCCGGCTAGCTACGAGCAGTACTTC. Encoded protein: CASSLSPASYEQYF.